This entry lists 24 T cell receptor beta chains sequenced from one sample in a study of CXCR4 blockade with PD-1 therapy in pancreatic cancer (dated by TCRdb to between 2018 and 2020). Preparation of the library involved the immunoSEQ multiplex PCR assay. Not all clones reach the TCRdb copy of this immuneACCESS table, which keeps in-frame sequences only. Checked studies attribute under half of the gap to unresolved V genes and leave the rest unexplained. In this sample the table shows fewer than 3,500 clones, more than 30% of which occur a single time. The top ten hold 25% to 30% of the sample. Sequencing used tumor tissue. The receptors stem from a human donor with pancreatic ductal adenocarcinoma.

In DNA, the CDR3 is TGTGCCTGGAGCGGCCTGACAGGGGCCGAGCAGTACTTC. It yields the protein CAWSGLTGAEQYF. The chain links TRBV30 to TRBJ2-7; 8 nucleotides match TRBD1. Germline lookup yields CDR1 GTSNPN and CDR2 SVGIG (reference sequence). Trimming removed 3 bases from V and 6 bases from J; junction bases left unmatched: 7. The length of the CDR3 is 13 residues.

The chain has TRBV11-3 and TRBJ2-5, with D possibly matching TRBD2 (6 bases). The CDR3 extends over 15 amino acids. Germline values: CDR1 SGHNT, CDR2 YENEEA. V gave up 2 bases and J gave up 4 bases, with 14 bases separating them. Here the CDR3 reads CASSLNVGGLETQYF. DNA of the CDR3: TGTGCCAGCAGCTTAAACGTGGGGGGACTAGAGACCCAGTACTTC. The variable domain in full, with the rest retrieved from reference TRBV11-3 and TRBJ2-5, is EAGVVQSPRYKIIEKKQPVAFWCNPISGHNTLYWYLQNLGQGPELLIRYENEEAVDDSQLPKDRFSAERLKGVDSTLKIQPAELGDSAVYLCASSLNVGGLETQYFGPGTRLLVL.

The rearrangement joins TRBV28 to TRBJ1-4; D is unclear. V lost 7 bases and J 3 bases, leaving 9 bases between the germline ends. The CDR3 covers 13 residues. Germline CDR1 reads MDHEN; CDR2 reads SYDVKM. For the CDR3, the DNA is TGTGCCAGCAATCAGCGACCTAATGAAAAACTGTTTTTT. Protein product: CASNQRPNEKLFF.

This clone appeared a few times. The V gene is TRBV11-3, the J gene TRBJ2-7, with D unclear. Trimming stripped 5 bases from V and 2 bases from J, with 16 bases between. The germline V gene has CDR1 SGHNT and CDR2 YENEEA. The CDR3 spans 15 residues. Here the CDR3 DNA reads TGTGCCAGCAGCCCCTCCACGTTCGGCACCTACGAGCAGTACTTC. It encodes CASSPSTFGTYEQYF.

The rearrangement joins TRBV7-7 to TRBJ2-2; no clear D gene. The CDR3 length is 14 residues. Germline V gene data show CDR1 as SSHAT and CDR2 as FNYEAQ (reference sequence). V dropped 4 bases and J dropped 8 bases, with 14 bases sitting between them. CDR3 coding DNA: TGTGCCAGCAGCTCCCGAGCGCGAACTGGGGAGCTGTTTTTT. It yields the protein CASSSRARTGELFF.

The genes are TRBV18 and TRBJ1-6, with 8 bases aligning to TRBD1. This CDR3 comprises 14 residues. The germline gives CDR1 KGHSH, CDR2 LQKENI. V lost 3 bases, J lost 10 bases, and 5 bases stayed unmatched. DNA of the CDR3: TGTGCCAGCTCACCGGACAGGGTTCAATCACCCCTCCACTTT. This gives the protein CASSPDRVQSPLHF.

This clone has only a few counts. The chain is built from TRBV19 and TRBJ1-2; no clear D. Germline CDR1 LNHDA, CDR2 SQIVND (reference sequence). This CDR3 is 13 amino acids long. V lost 4 bases and J 7 bases, leaving 13 bases between the germline ends. The CDR3 is CASSTYLDRGYTF. In DNA, the CDR3 is TGTGCCAGTAGTACTTATCTCGATCGTGGCTACACCTTC.

The V gene is TRBV30, the J gene TRBJ2-1; the match to TRBD1 covers 10 bases. This CDR3 spans 11 amino acids. The V and J ends lost 5 bases and 8 bases, in that order; junction bases with no gene match: 0. Germline V CDR1 and CDR2: GTSNPN, SVGIG (reference sequence). CDR3 amino acids: CAWDRGHEQFF. As DNA, the CDR3 is TGTGCCTGGGACAGGGGGCATGAGCAGTTCTTC.

The gene calls are TRBV19 and TRBJ2-3; D is possibly TRBD1 (5 bases). The CDR3 loop spans 15 amino acids. Germline-derived CDR1 and CDR2 are LNHDA and SQIVND (reference sequence). Trimming took 1 base from V and 4 from J, leaving 12 bases between them. CDR3 protein: CASSIGAGLADTQYF. The CDR3 DNA reads as TGTGCCAGTAGTATAGGGGCAGGGTTGGCAGATACGCAGTATTTT.

This clone is labeled as medium-sized. This chain joins TRBV6-8 and TRBJ1-4; TRBD1 matches at 7 bases. With 2 bases clipped from V and 12 bases from J, the junction kept 6 bases outside the gene matches. CDR1 MNHGY and CDR2 SAAAGT come from the germline V gene. This CDR3 region has 13 residues. CDR3 nucleotide sequence: TGTGCCAGCAGTTACATACAGGGGTTGGAACTGTTTTTT. Translating gives CASSYIQGLELFF.

This clone turned up a few times. The chain combines TRBV6-8 with TRBJ2-6; D unresolved. Trimming shortened V by 4 bases and J by 3 bases, and 4 bases separated the two germline ends. CDR1 is MNHGY and CDR2 is SAAAGT in the germline V gene. The CDR3 spans 13 residues. The chain's CDR3 is CASSFRGANVLTF. The DNA of the CDR3 is TGTGCCAGCAGTTTTCGTGGGGCCAACGTCCTGACTTTC.

The chain uses TRBV7-1 and TRBJ2-2, with 11 bases identical to TRBD2. TRBV7-1 is given ORF status, its function remaining uncertain. CDR3 length: 18 amino acids. V was pared by 5 bases and J by 3 bases, with 11 bases of the junction left unmatched. In DNA form, the CDR3 reads TGTGCCAGCAGCCAAGTAAGACTAGCGGGGCTTGACACCGGGGAGCTGTTTTTT. It yields the protein CASSQVRLAGLDTGELFF.

This clone occurred once. The chain links TRBV19 to TRBJ1-1; a possible D gene is TRBD1 (6 bases). Germline CDR1 reads LNHDA; CDR2 reads SQIVND (reference sequence). The CDR3 loop spans 14 amino acids. The V gene lost 1 base and the J gene lost 6 bases, with 12 bases spanning the gap. CDR3 loop: CASSIGQGLPEAFF. The CDR3 DNA sequence: TGTGCCAGTAGTATAGGGCAGGGGTTACCTGAAGCTTTCTTT.

This clone is categorized as medium-sized. The rearrangement uses TRBV11-3 and TRBJ1-1; D perhaps matches TRBD1 (5 bases). Trimming shortened V by 5 bases and J by 7 bases, and 17 bases separated the two germline ends. Germline V lookup: CDR1 SGHNT, CDR2 YENEEA. The CDR3 is made up of 14 amino acids. The CDR3 reads CASSPMGGHVEAFF. The CDR3 DNA is TGTGCCAGCAGCCCGATGGGCGGACACGTTGAAGCTTTCTTT. Drawing the rest from reference TRBV11-3 and TRBJ1-1, the complete variable domain is EAGVVQSPRYKIIEKKQPVAFWCNPISGHNTLYWYLQNLGQGPELLIRYENEEAVDDSQLPKDRFSAERLKGVDSTLKIQPAELGDSAVYLCASSPMGGHVEAFFGQGTRLTVV.

As concerns this clone: The junction departs from the called germline gene at one end, perhaps through a read error. CDR3 DNA: TGTGCCACTAGCAGCGAGTTTGGCACAGATACGCAGTATTTT. Translation: CATSSEFGTDTQYF. The rearrangement uses TRBV15 and TRBJ2-3; no clear D gene. Germline V gives CDR1 LNHNV, CDR2 YYDKDF (reference sequence). The CDR3 has 14 amino acids.

V usage is TRBV6-7 and J usage is TRBJ1-1; possible D gene TRBD1, 5 bases. TRBV6-7 has ORF status, its function being uncertain. The V end was cut by 8 bases, the J end by 4 bases, with 17 bases between. The CDR3 extends over 14 amino acids. CDR3: CASHPGGASTEAFF. The DNA of the CDR3 is TGTGCCAGCCACCCGGGAGGGGCGAGCACTGAAGCTTTCTTT.

In its sample, this clone is medium-sized. The chain recombines TRBV9 with TRBJ1-1; D unclear. Deletions cut 0 bases from V and 2 bases from J, with 5 bases between. Germline V gene lookup returns CDR1 SGDLS and CDR2 YYNGEE. CDR3 length: 13 amino acids. CDR3 bases: TGTGCCAGCAGCGTAGTTCACAACACTGAAGCTTTCTTT. Translated, it gives CASSVVHNTEAFF.

This clone is large in the sample. V and J are TRBV12-2 and TRBJ2-7; no check of the table's D call, TRBD1, against the DNA was made. TRBV12-2 is annotated as a pseudogene. The CDR3 is 15 amino acids. Here the CDR3 reads CAVDREGQDSYEQYF. Written as DNA, the CDR3 is TGTGCCGTCGACAGGGAAGGTCAGGACTCCTACGAGCAGTACTTC.

This chain joins TRBV7-6 and TRBJ2-3, with TRBD1 as a possible D gene (5 bases). This CDR3 region has 14 residues. V was clipped by 4 bases and J by 8 bases, with 16 bases between them. Germline CDR1 is SGHVS and CDR2 is FNYEAQ. The CDR3 loop reads CASSSQRGIRTQYF. In DNA, the CDR3 is TGTGCCAGCAGCTCCCAAAGGGGAATTCGTACGCAGTATTTT.

The rearrangement links TRBV28 to TRBJ2-7; weak D call: TRBD1 (5 bases). Trimming shortened V by 6 bases and J by 4 bases, and 16 bases separated the two germline ends. CDR3 length: 14 amino acids. Germline V gives CDR1 MDHEN, CDR2 SYDVKM. This chain's CDR3 is CASSRTFLSYEQYF. As DNA, the CDR3 is TGTGCCAGCAGCAGGACATTTTTATCGTACGAGCAGTACTTC. Together with reference TRBV28 and TRBJ2-7, the CDR3 gives the full variable domain: DVKVTQSSRYLVKRTGEKVFLECVQDMDHENMFWYRQDPGLGLRLIYFSYDVKMKEKGDIPEGYSVSREKKERFSLILESASTNQTSMYLCASSRTFLSYEQYFGPGTRLTVT.

V gene TRBV6-8 combines with J gene TRBJ2-4, with D possibly matching TRBD2 (6 bases). Trimming took 2 bases from V and 0 from J, leaving 17 bases between them. The CDR3 runs 18 residues. CDR1 is MNHGY, CDR2 SAAAGT, per germline. The CDR3 sequence: CASSYGGQEGLAKNIQYF. The CDR3 DNA follows: TGTGCCAGCAGTTACGGAGGGCAGGAGGGGTTAGCCAAAAACATTCAGTACTTC.

This clone has more than one count but fewer than ten. V usage is TRBV11-3 and J usage is TRBJ2-1; TRBD1 agrees at 8 bases. With V trimmed by 8 bases and J by 4 bases, 7 bases remained unmatched. Per the germline V gene, CDR1 is SGHNT and CDR2 is YENEEA. The CDR3 contains 14 residues. The CDR3 protein is CASRRTGFYNEQFF. DNA of the CDR3: TGTGCCAGCCGGAGGACAGGGTTTTACAATGAGCAGTTCTTC.

This clone was picked up a small number of times. The chain is built from TRBV27 and TRBJ1-6, with D unclear. The V gene lost 6 bases and the J gene lost 4 bases, with 10 bases spanning the gap. The germline V gene encodes CDR1 MNHEY and CDR2 SMNVEV (reference sequence). CDR3 size: 14 residues. The CDR3 DNA sequence: TGTGCCAGCAGATTACTACAGTATAATTCACCCCTCCACTTT. Translation: CASRLLQYNSPLHF.

This clone came up once. A read error may account for a junction end that differs from germline. CDR3 nucleotides: TGTGCCATCAGGCCGGGGCGGGGTTACACCAAGGAGCTATTTTTT. As protein: CAIRPGRGYTKELFF. V gene TRBV6-8 combines with J gene TRBJ2-2; D may be TRBD2 (6 bases). The CDR3 sequence is 15 residues long. The V gene's germline CDR1 is MNHGY and CDR2 SAAAGT.